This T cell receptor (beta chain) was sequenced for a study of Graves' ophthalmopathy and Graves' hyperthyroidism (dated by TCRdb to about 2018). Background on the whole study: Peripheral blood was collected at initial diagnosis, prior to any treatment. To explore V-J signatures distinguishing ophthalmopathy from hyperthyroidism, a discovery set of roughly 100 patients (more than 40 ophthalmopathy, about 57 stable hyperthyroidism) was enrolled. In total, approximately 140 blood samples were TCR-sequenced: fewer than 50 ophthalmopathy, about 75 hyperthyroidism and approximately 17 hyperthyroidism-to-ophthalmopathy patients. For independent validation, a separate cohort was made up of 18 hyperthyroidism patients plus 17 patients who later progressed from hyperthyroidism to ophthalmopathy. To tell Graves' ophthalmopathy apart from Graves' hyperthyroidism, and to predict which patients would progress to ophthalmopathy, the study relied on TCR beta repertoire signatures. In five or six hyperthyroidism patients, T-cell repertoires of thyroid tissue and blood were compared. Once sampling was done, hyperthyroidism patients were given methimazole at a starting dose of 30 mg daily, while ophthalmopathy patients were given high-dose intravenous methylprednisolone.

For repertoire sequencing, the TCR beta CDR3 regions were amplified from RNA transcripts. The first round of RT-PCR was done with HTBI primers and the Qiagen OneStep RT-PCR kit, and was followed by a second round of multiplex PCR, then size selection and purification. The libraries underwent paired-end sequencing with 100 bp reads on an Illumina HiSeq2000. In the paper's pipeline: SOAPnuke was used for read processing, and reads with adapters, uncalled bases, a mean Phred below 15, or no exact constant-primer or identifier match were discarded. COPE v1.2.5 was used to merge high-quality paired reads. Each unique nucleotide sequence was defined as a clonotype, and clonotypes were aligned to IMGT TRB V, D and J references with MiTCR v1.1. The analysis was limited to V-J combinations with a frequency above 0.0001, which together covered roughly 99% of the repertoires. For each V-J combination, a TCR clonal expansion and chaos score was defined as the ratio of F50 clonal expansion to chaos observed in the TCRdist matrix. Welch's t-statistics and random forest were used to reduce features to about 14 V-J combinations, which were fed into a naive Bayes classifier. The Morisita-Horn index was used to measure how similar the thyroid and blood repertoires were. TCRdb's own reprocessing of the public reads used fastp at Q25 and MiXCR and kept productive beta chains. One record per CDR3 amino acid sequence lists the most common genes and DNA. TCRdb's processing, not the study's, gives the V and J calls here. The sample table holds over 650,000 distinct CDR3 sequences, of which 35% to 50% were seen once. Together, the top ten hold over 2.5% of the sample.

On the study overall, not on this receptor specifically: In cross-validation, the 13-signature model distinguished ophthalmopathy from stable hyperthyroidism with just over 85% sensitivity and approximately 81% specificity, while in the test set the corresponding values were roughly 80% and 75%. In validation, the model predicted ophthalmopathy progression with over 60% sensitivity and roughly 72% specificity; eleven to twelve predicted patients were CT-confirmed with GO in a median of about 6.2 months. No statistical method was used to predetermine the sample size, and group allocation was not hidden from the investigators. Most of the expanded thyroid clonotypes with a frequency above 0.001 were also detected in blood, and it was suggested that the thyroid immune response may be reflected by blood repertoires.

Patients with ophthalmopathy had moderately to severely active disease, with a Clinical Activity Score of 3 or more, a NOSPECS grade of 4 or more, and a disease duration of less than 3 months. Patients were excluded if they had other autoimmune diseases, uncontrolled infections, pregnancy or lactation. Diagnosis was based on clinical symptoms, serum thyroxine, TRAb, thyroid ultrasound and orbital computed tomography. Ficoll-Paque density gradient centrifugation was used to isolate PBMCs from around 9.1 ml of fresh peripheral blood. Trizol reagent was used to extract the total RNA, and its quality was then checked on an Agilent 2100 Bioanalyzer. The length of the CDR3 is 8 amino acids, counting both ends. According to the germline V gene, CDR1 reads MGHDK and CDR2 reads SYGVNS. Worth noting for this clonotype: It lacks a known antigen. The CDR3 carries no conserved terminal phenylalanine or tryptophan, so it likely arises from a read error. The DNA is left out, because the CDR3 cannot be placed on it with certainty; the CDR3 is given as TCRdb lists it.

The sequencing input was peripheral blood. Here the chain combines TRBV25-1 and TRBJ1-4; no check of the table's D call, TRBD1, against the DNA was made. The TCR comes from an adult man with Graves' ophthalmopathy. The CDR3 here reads CASSPQGI.